This T cell receptor beta chain was captured in a study of shared T cell receptors in the human thymus (dated by TCRdb to about 2021). In terms of the full investigation: The study examined how self-reactive, shared T-cell receptor alpha chains are generated in the human thymus.

The receptor library was made with the immunoSEQ multiplex PCR assay. This is the immuneACCESS table as TCRdb keeps it, with only in-frame sequences that have V and J called. A part of the clones is gone; compared with another copy, unresolved V genes explain less than half, and the rest is unexplained. The sample table records some 720,000 clones; 88% of these occur just once. The ten largest make up about 0.01% of the sample. As regards this clone: What antigen it recognizes has not been identified. Base qualities were left out, and no much larger clone turns up one base away.

Clipping removes 2 bases from V and 8 bases from J, with 10 as the unmatched junction base count. Per the germline V gene (reference sequence), SGHNT is the CDR1 and YYREEE is the CDR2. Its CDR3 holds 16 amino acids, cysteine through phenylalanine. This entry keeps only the CDR3 DNA: 48 bases, framed from base 1. A further study also used this sample, focusing on human thymus T cells. That second publication adds: In Finland, the donors were immunologically healthy infants who were having open corrective cardiac surgery for congenital heart defects. Thymus tissue was obtained as surgical resects removed during corrective cardiac surgery. Usage of V and J gene segments appeared to be biased in both the thymic and the peripheral blood repertoires. Highly overlapping thymic TCR repertoires among unrelated individuals were reported in the related research. The study characterized TCR alpha and beta repertoires from under ten infant thymus samples and a few related peripheral blood samples. Donor ages ranged from roughly 6 to 250 days, and the cohort comprised over five male and a couple of female infants. Thymocytes were freed from the tissue by mechanical means and kept at -70 degrees C as pellets of roughly 8.5-31 million cells. A QIAsymphony instrument was used to extract genomic DNA from frozen cell pellets. TCRB and TCRAD loci were amplified from a standardized quantity of quality-controlled genomic DNA using the immunoSEQ multiplex PCR assay. The amplicons spanned the V(D)J region and were long enough to cover the CDR3 and allow V and J genes to be identified. The commercial immunoSEQ service was used to sequence amplicons on an Illumina platform. Primer bias and sequencing errors were corrected using previously described methods, and TCRAD and TCRB definitions followed the IMGT database. The repertoires were analysed using immunoSEQ Analyzer 3.0 and VDJTools for basic statistics, V/J segment usage, diversity estimates, rarefaction and pairwise overlap. Diversity was estimated with Chao1, ChaoE, Efron-Thisted, Shannon and inverse Simpson indices, and also on datasets down-sampled to the smallest sample. For repertoire overlap, CDR3 nucleotide sequence, V gene and J gene had to match strictly, and clustering was done by Jaccard-based multidimensional scaling. Thymus samples yielded on average approximately 860,000 unique TCRB clonotypes, compared with roughly 92,000 from blood samples.

The V and J genes are TRBV5-4 and TRBJ2-1; TRBD2 aligns with 10 central bases. This TCR derives from a boy less than two years old with a congenital heart defect. Donor details come from another sample of the same person, matched by shared clones. Input material: thymocytes. CDR3 sequence: CASSFGGLAEYDEQFF. The nucleotide sequence reads TGTGCCAGCAGCTTTGGTGGACTAGCGGAATACGATGAGCAGTTCTTC.